The 18 T cell receptor beta chains presented below share a single source sample, sequenced in a study of cytotoxic CD8 clonotypes in ibrutinib-treated CLL. Clones were sequenced by immunoSEQ multiplex PCR, and TCRdb holds only the in-frame ones, with some missing. The sample gives nearly 100,000 clones, around 80% of which show up once; under 35% is in the top ten. The sample in question was PBMCs, obtained after 12 months of ibrutinib treatment. These receptors were taken from a human donor with chronic lymphocytic leukemia.

A note on this clone: The same CDR3 also results from other DNA sequences found in this sample. This chain uses TRBV4-3 with TRBJ2-5, with D maybe TRBD1 (5 bases). Trimming took 0 bases from V and 5 from J, leaving 10 bases between them. This CDR3 is built from 14 residues. The germline CDR1 and CDR2 sequences are LGHNA and YSLEER. DNA of the CDR3: TGCGCCAGCAGCCAAGACGCAGGGCCGGAGACCCAGTACTTC. Amino acid sequence: CASSQDAGPETQYF.

The chain has TRBV29-1 and TRBJ2-3; no firm D call. V shed 1 base and J shed 4 bases, with 9 bases lying between them. In germline, CDR1 is SQVTM, CDR2 ANQGSEA. The CDR3 loop spans 13 amino acids. The CDR3 nucleotides read TGCAGCGTTGAAGTGGGATCCTCAGATACGCAGTATTTT. This sequence encodes CSVEVGSSDTQYF.

This clone was recorded only once. In DNA, the CDR3 is TGTGCCAGCAGCTTAGGAATCGGCGGGAGTGAAGAAGCTTTCTTT. It translates to CASSLGIGGSEEAFF. V usage is TRBV11-2 and J usage is TRBJ1-1; D gene ambiguous. The CDR3 is made up of 15 amino acids. Germline CDR1 SGHAT, CDR2 FQNNGV. Trimming removed 1 base from V and 8 bases from J, with 17 bases in between.

This clone has more than one count but fewer than ten. CDR3 in DNA: TGTGCCAGTATGCCAGGACTAGCGTCCAATGAGCAGTTCTTC. Translating gives CASMPGLASNEQFF. The chain couples TRBV19 to TRBJ2-1; TRBD2 matches 9 bases. In germline, CDR1 is LNHDA, CDR2 SQIVND (reference sequence). V dropped 7 bases and J dropped 6; count of bases not matched to a gene: 7. The CDR3 sequence is 14 residues long. Variable domain in full (rest from reference TRBV19 and TRBJ2-1): DGGITQSPKYLFRKEGQNVTLSCEQNLNHDAMYWYRQDPGQGLRLIYYSQIVNDFQKGDIAEGYSVSREKKESFPLTVTSAQKNPTAFYLCASMPGLASNEQFFGPGTRLTVL.

The CDR3: CASSSASGGTVDEQFF. In DNA form, the CDR3 reads TGTGCCAGCTCATCTGCTAGCGGGGGAACCGTGGATGAGCAGTTCTTC. The chain links TRBV18 to TRBJ2-1, with 10 nucleotides matching TRBD2. After removal of 5 bases from V and 8 bases from J, the junction contained 12 bases not matched to a gene. This CDR3 is built from 16 residues. Germline CDR1 reads KGHSH; CDR2 reads LQKENI.

The CDR3 loop is CASSSEETQYF. CDR3 coding DNA: TGTGCCAGCAGCTCGGAAGAGACCCAGTACTTC. This sequence joins TRBV7-9 and TRBJ2-5; no firm D call. CDR1 and CDR2 (germline): SEHNR, FQNEAQ (reference sequence). Deletions cut 4 bases from V and 3 bases from J, with 3 bases between. The CDR3 has 11 residues.

V and J are TRBV13 and TRBJ2-2; D is unclear. Per the germline V gene, CDR1 is PRHDT and CDR2 is FYEKMQ (reference sequence). The V end lost 0 bases, the J end lost 6 bases, and 8 bases lay between the germline ends. The length of the CDR3 is 14 residues. The CDR3 protein is CASSLGGKAGELFF. The CDR3 DNA sequence: TGTGCCAGCAGCTTAGGGGGGAAGGCCGGGGAGCTGTTTTTT.

The chain combines TRBV5-1 with TRBJ2-7; possibly TRBD1 for D (5 bases). Germline CDR1 SGHRS, CDR2 YFSETQ. With 4 bases removed from V and 3 bases from J, the gap between germline ends came to 17 bases. There are 15 residues in the CDR3. In DNA form, the CDR3 reads TGCGCCAGCAGCCCCCAGGGTCTCCTTATCTACGAGCAGTACTTC. Protein product: CASSPQGLLIYEQYF.

This clone was detected many times. The chain combines TRBV10-3 with TRBJ2-2; the D is unclear. Trimming left V 8 bases short and J 3 bases short, with 7 bases between. Germline V gene data show CDR1 as ENHRY and CDR2 as SYGVKD. CDR3 length equals 12 residues. The CDR3 DNA follows: TGTGCCATCCCTGATGACACCGGGGAGCTGTTTTTT. Amino acid sequence: CAIPDDTGELFF.

V is TRBV7-3 and J is TRBJ2-3; D perhaps matches TRBD1 (6 bases). In germline, CDR1 is SGHTA, CDR2 FQGTGA. Trimming pared 5 bases from V and 0 bases from J, leaving 12 bases between. The CDR3 sequence is 15 residues long. In DNA form, the CDR3 reads TGTGCCAGCAGCAGGGGACAATTTAGCACAGATACGCAGTATTTT. This sequence encodes CASSRGQFSTDTQYF.

This clone was found once. The chain has TRBV6-1 and TRBJ1-2; D perhaps matches TRBD1 (5 bases). The V gene's germline CDR1 is MNHNS and CDR2 SASEGT. This CDR3 contains 14 residues. Between the trimmed V and J ends, which lost 5 bases and 2 bases, there was a span of 12 bases. The CDR3 sequence is CASSLQVYNYGYTF. CDR3 DNA: TGTGCCAGCAGTTTACAGGTGTACAACTATGGCTACACCTTC.

The chain is built from TRBV19 and TRBJ2-2; D unresolved. CDR3 length equals 16 residues. V was cut by 3 bases and J by 7 bases, with 18 bases left in between. CDR1 LNHDA and CDR2 SQIVND come from the germline V gene (reference sequence). In DNA form, the CDR3 reads TGTGCCAGTAGTATTTTGAGGTCTAACCCCATCGGGGAGCTGTTTTTT. Residues: CASSILRSNPIGELFF.

This sequence joins TRBV28 and TRBJ1-4, with D perhaps matching TRBD1 (6 bases). The V and J ends lost 4 bases and 0 bases respectively, with 12 bases between them. The CDR3 is 16 residues long. Germline CDR1 reads MDHEN; CDR2 reads SYDVKM. The CDR3 loop reads CASSSARGPTNEKLFF. CDR3 nucleotide sequence: TGTGCCAGCAGTTCCGCCAGGGGTCCAACTAATGAAAAACTGTTTTTT.

The chain has TRBV10-1 and TRBJ1-3, with unresolved D. CDR1 WNHNN and CDR2 SYGVQD come from the germline V gene (reference sequence). V lost 6 bases to trimming and J lost 0 bases, with 12 bases between them. This CDR3 is built from 15 residues. The CDR3 is CASRPADGSGNTIYF. DNA for the CDR3: TGCGCCAGCAGGCCGGCGGATGGCTCTGGAAACACCATATATTTT.

The chain uses TRBV5-1 and TRBJ2-1; TRBD2 agrees at 9 bases. The CDR3 is 17 residues long. Germline V gene sequence: CDR1 SGHRS, CDR2 YFSETQ. V trimming: 0 bases; J trimming: 6 bases; junction bases outside the gene matches: 10. The CDR3 here is CASSLAFPAGGGNEQFF. CDR3 nucleotide sequence: TGCGCCAGCAGCTTGGCCTTCCCAGCGGGGGGTGGCAATGAGCAGTTCTTC.

This clone was detected many times. The chain has TRBV7-9 and TRBJ2-7; 8 nucleotides agree with TRBD1. Germline CDR1 is SEHNR and CDR2 is FQNEAQ (reference sequence). The trim removed 2 bases at V and 3 bases at J, leaving 6 bases unmatched. The CDR3 consists of 15 residues. The CDR3 DNA follows: TGTGCCAGCAGCTTACCGGGACAGGTAGGCTACGAGCAGTACTTC. This sequence encodes CASSLPGQVGYEQYF.

The J gene is TRBJ2-7, the V gene TRBV18; TRBD1 aligns across 10 bases. Germline V gene data show CDR1 as KGHSH and CDR2 as LQKENI. This CDR3 is built from 17 residues. V shed 0 bases and J 6 bases; nucleotides not matched to a gene: 11. CDR3 nucleotides: TGTGCCAGCTCACCACCGGTCGGGACAGGGACAGGGGTCGAGCAGTACTTC. It translates to CASSPPVGTGTGVEQYF.

This chain joins TRBV6-4 and TRBJ2-1; D uncertain. The germline V gene has CDR1 MRHNA and CDR2 SNTAGT. V was cut by 5 bases and J by 5 bases, with 13 bases left in between. The CDR3 sequence is 14 residues long. Here the CDR3 DNA reads TGTGCCAGCAGTCCAACCCTGGTAAACAATGAGCAGTTCTTC. Translating gives CASSPTLVNNEQFF.